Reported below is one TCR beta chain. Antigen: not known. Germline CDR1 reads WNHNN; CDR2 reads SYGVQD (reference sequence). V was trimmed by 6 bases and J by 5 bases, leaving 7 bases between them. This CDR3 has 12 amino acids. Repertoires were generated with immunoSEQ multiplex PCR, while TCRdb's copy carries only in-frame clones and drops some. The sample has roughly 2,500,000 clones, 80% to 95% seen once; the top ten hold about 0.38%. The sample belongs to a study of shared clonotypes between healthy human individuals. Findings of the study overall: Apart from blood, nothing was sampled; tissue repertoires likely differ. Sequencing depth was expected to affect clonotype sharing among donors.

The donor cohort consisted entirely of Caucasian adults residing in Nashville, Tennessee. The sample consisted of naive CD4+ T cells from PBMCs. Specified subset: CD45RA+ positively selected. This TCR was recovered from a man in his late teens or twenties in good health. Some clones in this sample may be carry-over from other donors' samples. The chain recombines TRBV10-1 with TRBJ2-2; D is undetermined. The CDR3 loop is CASSRWTGELFF. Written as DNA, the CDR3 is TGCGCCAGCAGCCGGTGGACCGGGGAGCTGTTTTTT.